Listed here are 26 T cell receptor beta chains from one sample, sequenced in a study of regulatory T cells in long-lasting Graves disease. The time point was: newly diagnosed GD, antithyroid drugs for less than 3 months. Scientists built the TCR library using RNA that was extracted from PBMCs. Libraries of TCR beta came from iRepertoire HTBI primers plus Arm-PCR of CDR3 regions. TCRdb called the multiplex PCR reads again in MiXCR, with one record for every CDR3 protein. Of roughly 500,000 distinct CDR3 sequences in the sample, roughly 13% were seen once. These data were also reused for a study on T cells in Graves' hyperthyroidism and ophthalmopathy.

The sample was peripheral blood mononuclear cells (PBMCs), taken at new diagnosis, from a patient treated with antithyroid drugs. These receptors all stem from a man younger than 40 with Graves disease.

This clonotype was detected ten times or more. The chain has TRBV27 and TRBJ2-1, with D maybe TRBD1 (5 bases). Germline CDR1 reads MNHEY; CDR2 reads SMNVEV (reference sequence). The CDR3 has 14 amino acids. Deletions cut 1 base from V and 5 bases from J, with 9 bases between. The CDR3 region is CASSLWARDNEQFF. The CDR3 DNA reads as TGTGCCAGCAGTTTATGGGCCAGGGACAATGAGCAGTTCTTC.

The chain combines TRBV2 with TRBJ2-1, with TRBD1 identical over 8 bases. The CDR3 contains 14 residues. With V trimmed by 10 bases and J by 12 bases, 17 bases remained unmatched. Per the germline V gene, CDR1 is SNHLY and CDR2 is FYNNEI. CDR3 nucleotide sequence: TGTGCCATCGCCCGGGACAGGACCAACAACGGGCAGTTCTTC. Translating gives CAIARDRTNNGQFF. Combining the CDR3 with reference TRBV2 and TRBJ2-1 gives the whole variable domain EPEVTQTPSHQVTQMGQEVILRCVPISNHLYFYWYRQILGQKVEFLVSFYNNEISEKSEIFDDQFSVERPDGSNFTLKIRSTKLEDSAMYFCAIARDRTNNGQFFGPGTRLTVL.

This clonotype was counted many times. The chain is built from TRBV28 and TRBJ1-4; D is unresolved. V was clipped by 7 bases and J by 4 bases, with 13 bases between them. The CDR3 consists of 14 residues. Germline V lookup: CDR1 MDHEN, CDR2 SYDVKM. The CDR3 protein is CASTLPTLNEKLFF. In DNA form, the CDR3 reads TGTGCCAGCACCCTCCCGACACTTAATGAAAAACTGTTTTTT. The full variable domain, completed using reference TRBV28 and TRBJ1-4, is DVKVTQSSRYLVKRTGEKVFLECVQDMDHENMFWYRQDPGLGLRLIYFSYDVKMKEKGDIPEGYSVSREKKERFSLILESASTNQTSMYLCASTLPTLNEKLFFGSGTQLSVL.

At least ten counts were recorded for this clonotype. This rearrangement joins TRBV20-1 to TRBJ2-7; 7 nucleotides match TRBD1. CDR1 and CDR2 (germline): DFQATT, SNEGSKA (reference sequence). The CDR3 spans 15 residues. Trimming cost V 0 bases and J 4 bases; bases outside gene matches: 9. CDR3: CSAREMGTEIYEQYF. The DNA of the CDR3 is TGCAGTGCTAGAGAGATGGGGACAGAGATTTACGAGCAGTACTTC.

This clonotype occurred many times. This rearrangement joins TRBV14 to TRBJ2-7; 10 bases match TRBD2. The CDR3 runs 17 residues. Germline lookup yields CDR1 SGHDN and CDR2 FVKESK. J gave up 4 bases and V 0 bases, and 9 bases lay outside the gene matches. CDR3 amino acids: CASSQDARTSGTYEQYF. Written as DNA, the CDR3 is TGTGCCAGCAGCCAAGATGCTAGAACTAGCGGGACTTACGAGCAGTACTTC. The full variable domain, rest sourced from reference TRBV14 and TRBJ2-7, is EAGVTQFPSHSVIEKGQTVTLRCDPISGHDNLYWYRRVMGKEIKFLLHFVKESKQDESGMPNNRFLAERTGGTYSTLKVQPAELEDSGVYFCASSQDARTSGTYEQYFGPGTRLTVT.

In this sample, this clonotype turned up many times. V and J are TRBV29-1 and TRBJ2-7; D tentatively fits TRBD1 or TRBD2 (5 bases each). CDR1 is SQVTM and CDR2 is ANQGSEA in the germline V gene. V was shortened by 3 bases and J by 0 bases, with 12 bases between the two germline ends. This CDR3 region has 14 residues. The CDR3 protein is CSVELKGPSYEQYF. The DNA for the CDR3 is TGCAGCGTTGAGTTGAAGGGACCCTCCTACGAGCAGTACTTC.

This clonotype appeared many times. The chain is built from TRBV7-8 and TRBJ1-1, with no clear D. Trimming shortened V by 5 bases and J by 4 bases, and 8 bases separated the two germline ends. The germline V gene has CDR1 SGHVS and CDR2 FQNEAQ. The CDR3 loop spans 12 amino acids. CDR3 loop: CASSPRVTEAFF. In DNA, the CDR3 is TGTGCCAGCAGCCCCCGGGTCACTGAAGCTTTCTTT.

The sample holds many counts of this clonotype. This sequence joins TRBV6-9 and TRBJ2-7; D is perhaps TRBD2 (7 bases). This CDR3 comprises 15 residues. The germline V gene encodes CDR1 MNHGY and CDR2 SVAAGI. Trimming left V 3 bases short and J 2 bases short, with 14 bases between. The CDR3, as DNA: TGTGCCAGCAGTTACTACCGGGGGGCCGCCTACGAGCAGTACTTC. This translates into CASSYYRGAAYEQYF.

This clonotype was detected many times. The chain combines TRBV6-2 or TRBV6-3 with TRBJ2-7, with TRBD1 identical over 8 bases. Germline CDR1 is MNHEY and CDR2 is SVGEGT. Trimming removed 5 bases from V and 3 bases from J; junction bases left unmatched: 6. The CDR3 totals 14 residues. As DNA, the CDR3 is TGTGCCAGCAGTAACTGGGACAGGAACTACGAGCAGTACTTC. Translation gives CASSNWDRNYEQYF.

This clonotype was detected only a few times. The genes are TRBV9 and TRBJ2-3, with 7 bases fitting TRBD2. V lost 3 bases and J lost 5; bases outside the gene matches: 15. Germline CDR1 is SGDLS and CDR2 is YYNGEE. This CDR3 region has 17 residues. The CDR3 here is CASSAKRLAVGKDTQYF. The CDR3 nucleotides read TGTGCCAGCAGCGCAAAACGACTAGCTGTGGGGAAAGATACGCAGTATTTT.

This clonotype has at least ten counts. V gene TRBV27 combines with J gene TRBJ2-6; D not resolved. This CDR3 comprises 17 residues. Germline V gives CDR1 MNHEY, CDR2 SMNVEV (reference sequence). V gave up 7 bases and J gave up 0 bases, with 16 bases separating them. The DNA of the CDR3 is TGTGCCAGCACCTACCGCTGGGCCCTCTCTGGGGCCAACGTCCTGACTTTC. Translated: CASTYRWALSGANVLTF.

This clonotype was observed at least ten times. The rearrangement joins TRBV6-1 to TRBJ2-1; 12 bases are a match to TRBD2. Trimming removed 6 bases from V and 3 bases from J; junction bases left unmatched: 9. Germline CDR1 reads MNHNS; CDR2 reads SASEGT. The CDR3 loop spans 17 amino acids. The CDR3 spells CASSSGLAGMIYNEQFF. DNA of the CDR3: TGTGCCAGCAGCTCTGGACTAGCGGGGATGATCTACAATGAGCAGTTCTTC.

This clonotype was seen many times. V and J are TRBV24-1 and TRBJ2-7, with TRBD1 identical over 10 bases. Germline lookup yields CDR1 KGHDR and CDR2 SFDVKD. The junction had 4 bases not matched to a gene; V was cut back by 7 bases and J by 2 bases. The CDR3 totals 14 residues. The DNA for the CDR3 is TGTGCCACCAGCCCGGGACAGGGGACCTACGAGCAGTACTTC. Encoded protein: CATSPGQGTYEQYF.

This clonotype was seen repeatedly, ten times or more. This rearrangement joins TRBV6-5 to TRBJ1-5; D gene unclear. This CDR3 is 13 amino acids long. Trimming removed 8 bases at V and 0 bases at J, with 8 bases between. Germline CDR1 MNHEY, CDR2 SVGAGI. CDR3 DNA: TGTGCCAGCGTTACTTATAGCAATCAGCCCCAGCATTTT. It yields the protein CASVTYSNQPQHF.

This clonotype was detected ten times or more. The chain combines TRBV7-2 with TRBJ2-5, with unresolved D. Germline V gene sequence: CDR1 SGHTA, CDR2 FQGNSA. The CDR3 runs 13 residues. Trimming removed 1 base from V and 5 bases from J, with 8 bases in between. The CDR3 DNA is TGTGCCAGCAGCTTAGTAGTGTGGGAGACCCAGTACTTC. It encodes CASSLVVWETQYF.

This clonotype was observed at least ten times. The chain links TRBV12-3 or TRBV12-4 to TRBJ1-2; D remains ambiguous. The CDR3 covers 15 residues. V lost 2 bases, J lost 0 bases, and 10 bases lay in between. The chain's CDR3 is CASSLTASANYGYTF. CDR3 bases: TGTGCCAGCAGTTTAACGGCATCGGCTAACTATGGCTACACCTTC.

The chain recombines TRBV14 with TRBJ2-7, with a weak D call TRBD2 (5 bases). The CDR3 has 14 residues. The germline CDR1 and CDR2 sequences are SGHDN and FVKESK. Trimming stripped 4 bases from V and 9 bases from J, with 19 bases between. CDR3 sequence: CASSPMGSSGGQYF. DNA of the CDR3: TGTGCCAGCAGCCCGATGGGGTCCTCCGGAGGGCAGTACTTC.

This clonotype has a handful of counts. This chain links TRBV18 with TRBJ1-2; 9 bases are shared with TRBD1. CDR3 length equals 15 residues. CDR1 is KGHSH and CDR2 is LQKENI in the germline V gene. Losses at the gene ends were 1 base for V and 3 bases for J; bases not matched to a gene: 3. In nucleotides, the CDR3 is TGTGCCAGCTCACCACGGCGGACAGGGGACTATGGCTACACCTTC. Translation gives CASSPRRTGDYGYTF.

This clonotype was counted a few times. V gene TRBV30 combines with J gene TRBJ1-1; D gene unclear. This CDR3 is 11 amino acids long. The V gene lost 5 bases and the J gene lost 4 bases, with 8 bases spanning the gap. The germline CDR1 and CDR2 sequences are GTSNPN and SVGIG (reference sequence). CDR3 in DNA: TGTGCCTGGGTATGGGGCACTGAAGCTTTCTTT. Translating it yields CAWVWGTEAFF.

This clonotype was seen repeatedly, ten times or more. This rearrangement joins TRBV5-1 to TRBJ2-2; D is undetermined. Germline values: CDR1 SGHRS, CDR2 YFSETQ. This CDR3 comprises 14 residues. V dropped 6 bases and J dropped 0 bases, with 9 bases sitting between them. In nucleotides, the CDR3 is TGCGCCAGCAAGCCCGCATCGAACACCGGGGAGCTGTTTTTT. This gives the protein CASKPASNTGELFF.

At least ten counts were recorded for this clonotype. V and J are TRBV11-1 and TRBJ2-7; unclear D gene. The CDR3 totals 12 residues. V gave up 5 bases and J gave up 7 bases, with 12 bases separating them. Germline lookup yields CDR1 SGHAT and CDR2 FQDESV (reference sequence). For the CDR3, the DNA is TGTGCCAGCAGCCCTCTCACCGGGGAGCAGTACTTC. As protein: CASSPLTGEQYF.

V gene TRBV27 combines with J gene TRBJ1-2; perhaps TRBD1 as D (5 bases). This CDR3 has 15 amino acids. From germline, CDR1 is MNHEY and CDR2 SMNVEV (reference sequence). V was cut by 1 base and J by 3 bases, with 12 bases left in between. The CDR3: CASSLLGGRDYGYTF. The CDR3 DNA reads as TGTGCCAGCAGTTTATTGGGGGGGAGGGACTATGGCTACACCTTC.

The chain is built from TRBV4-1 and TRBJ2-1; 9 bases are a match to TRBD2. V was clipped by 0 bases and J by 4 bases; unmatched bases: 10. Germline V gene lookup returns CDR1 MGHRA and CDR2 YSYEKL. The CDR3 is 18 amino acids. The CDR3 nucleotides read TGCGCCAGCAGCCAAGATCGTATTAGCGGGAGTAAGTACAATGAGCAGTTCTTC. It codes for CASSQDRISGSKYNEQFF.

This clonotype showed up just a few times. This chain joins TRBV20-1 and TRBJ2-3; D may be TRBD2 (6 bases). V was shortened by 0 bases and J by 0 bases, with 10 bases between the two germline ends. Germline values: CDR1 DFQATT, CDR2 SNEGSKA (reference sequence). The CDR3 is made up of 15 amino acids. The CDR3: CSARDGSASTDTQYF. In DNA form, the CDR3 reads TGCAGTGCTAGAGACGGGAGCGCGAGCACAGATACGCAGTATTTT.

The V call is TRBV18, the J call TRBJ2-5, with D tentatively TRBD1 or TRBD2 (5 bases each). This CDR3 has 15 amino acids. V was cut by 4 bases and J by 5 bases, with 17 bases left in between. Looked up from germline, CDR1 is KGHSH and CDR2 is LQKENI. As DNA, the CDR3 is TGTGCCAGCTCACTCGCCCTCCCGGGGCGGGAGACCCAGTACTTC. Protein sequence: CASSLALPGRETQYF.

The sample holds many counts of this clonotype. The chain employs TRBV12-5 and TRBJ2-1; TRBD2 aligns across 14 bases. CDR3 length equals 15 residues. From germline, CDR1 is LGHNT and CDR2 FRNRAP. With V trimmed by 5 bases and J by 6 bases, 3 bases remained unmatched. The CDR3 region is CASGPGTSGSNEQFF. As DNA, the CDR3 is TGTGCTAGTGGTCCCGGGACTAGCGGGAGCAATGAGCAGTTCTTC.